This is a list of T cell receptor beta chains from one sample in a study of blood T cell repertoires in COVID-19. Only in-frame clones appear in the TCRdb table, and some are missing; sequencing was by immunoSEQ multiplex PCR. The sample includes about 77,000 clones, roughly nine tenths seen only once; the top ten take 15% to 20%. The sequencing sample was made of peripheral blood. The receptors here all came from a woman of 80 years or more with active or convalescent COVID-19. Each CDR3 is given with its conserved first and last residue. D genes are given only for firm matches. A clone size is listed for some rows: how often the clone was seen (once, few, many), or a class if it is expanded.

CDR3	DNA	D	J	length	V	size
CASSQGLANTGELFF	TGTGCCAGCAGCCAAGGACTGGCGAACACCGGGGAGCTGTTTTTT	-	TRBJ2-2	15	TRBV3-1/TRBV3-2	-
CASSVFPRGGPNTGELFF	TGTGCCAGCAGCGTGTTCCCTCGAGGGGGACCGAACACCGGGGAGCTGTTTTTT	-	TRBJ2-2	18	TRBV9	-
CASSLLQASYEQYF	TGCGCCAGCAGCTTGCTGCAGGCCTCCTACGAGCAGTACTTC	-	TRBJ2-7	14	TRBV5-1	-
CASSPRTGRSGTEAFF	TGTGCCAGTAGCCCCCGGACAGGGAGGTCGGGGACTGAAGCTTTCTTT	TRBD1	TRBJ1-1	16	TRBV19	-
CASSLDEYSYEQYF	TGTGCCAGCAGCTTAGATGAGTACTCCTACGAGCAGTACTTC	-	TRBJ2-7	14	TRBV7-2	-
CASSPLGYGTEAFF	TGTGCCAGTAGTCCCCTAGGTTACGGCACTGAAGCTTTCTTT	-	TRBJ1-1	14	TRBV19	-
CASSPTGVPNQPQHF	TGTGCCAGCAGTCCCACAGGGGTCCCCAATCAGCCCCAGCATTTT	TRBD1	TRBJ1-5	15	TRBV6-2/TRBV6-3	once
CASKGRSGDNSPLHF	TGTGCCAGTAAAGGCCGGAGTGGAGATAATTCACCCCTCCACTTT	-	TRBJ1-6	15	TRBV19	-
CASSPILTGFFPYEQYF	TGTGCCAGCAGTCCAATCCTCACAGGTTTCTTCCCCTACGAGCAGTACTTC	-	TRBJ2-7	17	TRBV27	-
CASRDRGYEKLFF	TGTGCCAGCCGGGACAGGGGTTATGAAAAACTGTTTTTT	TRBD1	TRBJ1-4	13	TRBV2	once
CASSLNRDQAFF	TGTGCCAGCAGCTTGAACAGGGATCAAGCTTTCTTT	-	TRBJ1-1	12	TRBV7-3	-
CASSGYRGYEQYF	TGTGCCAGTAGTGGATACAGGGGCTACGAGCAGTACTTC	TRBD1	TRBJ2-7	13	TRBV19	-
CATRLRQVSNQPQHF	TGTGCCACGAGACTGCGACAGGTCAGCAATCAGCCCCAGCATTTT	-	TRBJ1-5	15	TRBV19	-
CASSSRDEALHF	TGTGCCAGCAGCTCCCGCGATGAGGCCCTCCACTTT	-	TRBJ1-6	12	TRBV28	-
CASSVVSTEGEQYF	TGCGCCAGCAGCGTCGTCTCTACCGAGGGCGAGCAGTACTTC	-	TRBJ2-7	14	TRBV5-1	-
CASSLRGQGRTDTQYF	TGCGCCAGCAGCTTGCGGGGACAGGGCCGCACAGATACGCAGTATTTT	TRBD1	TRBJ2-3	16	TRBV5-1	-
CASSERGLYNEQFF	TGTGCCAGCAGTGAGCGGGGGCTGTACAATGAGCAGTTCTTC	-	TRBJ2-1	14	TRBV25-1	-
CAREKTGQGAEKLFF	TGCGCCAGAGAAAAGACGGGACAGGGGGCTGAAAAACTGTTTTTT	TRBD1	TRBJ1-4	15	TRBV4-1	-
CASSASPAGLSTDTQYF	TGTGCCAGCAGCGCTAGCCCAGCGGGCCTTAGCACAGATACGCAGTATTTT	-	TRBJ2-3	17	TRBV13	-
CASSPRNDSPEQYF	TGTGCCAGCTCACCACGGAACGACAGCCCCGAGCAGTACTTC	-	TRBJ2-7	14	TRBV18	-
CASSLGASTGELFF	TGTGCCAGTAGTCTAGGGGCGAGCACCGGGGAGCTGTTTTTT	-	TRBJ2-2	14	TRBV19	few
CASSLGAGGTDTQYF	TGTGCCAGCAGCTTAGGGGCAGGAGGCACAGATACGCAGTATTTT	-	TRBJ2-3	15	TRBV7-3	-
CASRDRALGSEKLFF	TGTGCCAGCAGGGACAGGGCCCTAGGATCTGAAAAACTGTTTTTT	TRBD1	TRBJ1-4	15	TRBV2	-
CASSEARLTEAFF	TGTGCCAGCAGTGAAGCGAGGCTAACTGAAGCTTTCTTT	-	TRBJ1-1	13	TRBV2	-
CASSFGTGVPEAFF	TGTGCCAGCAGTTTCGGGACAGGGGTACCTGAAGCTTTCTTT	TRBD1	TRBJ1-1	14	TRBV28	-
CASGRDPTGADTQYF	TGCGCCAGCGGCCGCGATCCGACAGGGGCAGATACGCAGTATTTT	TRBD1	TRBJ2-3	15	TRBV4-1	-
CASSYSLRVEVNQPQHF	TGTGCCAGCAGTTACAGCCTCAGGGTCGAGGTCAATCAGCCCCAGCATTTT	-	TRBJ1-5	17	TRBV6-2/TRBV6-3	few
CASSLAQGSSPLHF	TGTGCCAGCAGCTTAGCACAGGGAAGTTCACCCCTCCACTTT	-	TRBJ1-6	14	TRBV7-8	-
CASSGLTGGNSPLHF	TGTGCCAGCAGTGGGTTGACAGGTGGTAATTCACCCCTCCACTTT	-	TRBJ1-6	15	TRBV6-1	-
CASSHRENPYEQYF	TGTGCCAGCTCTCACAGGGAGAATCCCTACGAGCAGTACTTC	-	TRBJ2-7	14	TRBV6-5	-
CASSPGGVHEKLFF	TGTGCCAGTAGCCCAGGGGGCGTCCATGAAAAACTGTTTTTT	TRBD1	TRBJ1-4	14	TRBV19	-
CAISGQGIAGNTIYF	TGTGCCATCAGTGGACAGGGCATCGCCGGAAACACCATATATTTT	TRBD1	TRBJ1-3	15	TRBV10-3	-
CASSLGDRETDTQYF	TGTGCCAGCAGCTTAGGGGACAGAGAAACAGATACGCAGTATTTT	TRBD1	TRBJ2-3	15	TRBV11-3	-
CASSHLPRDDNSPLHF	TGCGCCAGCAGCCACTTGCCCAGGGATGATAATTCACCCCTCCACTTT	-	TRBJ1-6	16	TRBV4-1	-
CASRPRQGMNSPLHF	TGTGCCAGCAGACCACGACAGGGGATGAATTCACCCCTCCACTTT	TRBD1	TRBJ1-6	15	TRBV7-9	-
CASSGTGTGETYEQYF	TGTGCCAGCAGTGGGACCGGGACAGGGGAAACCTACGAGCAGTACTTC	TRBD1	TRBJ2-7	16	TRBV28	-
CASSLSGVETQYF	TGTGCCAGCAGTTTGTCAGGGGTCGAGACCCAGTACTTC	-	TRBJ2-5	13	TRBV12-3/TRBV12-4	-
CASSIFGRTNQPQHF	TGTGCCAGTAGTATTTTCGGGCGGACTAATCAGCCCCAGCATTTT	-	TRBJ1-5	15	TRBV19	-
CASSTSRGGRGDTQYF	TGTGCCAGTAGTACTTCTCGGGGGGGCCGGGGAGATACGCAGTATTTT	TRBD2	TRBJ2-3	16	TRBV19	-
CASSQDWSAGNTIYF	TGCGCCAGCAGCCAAGACTGGTCAGCTGGAAACACCATATATTTT	-	TRBJ1-3	15	TRBV4-3	-
CASSPRQGSSGNTIYF	TGTGCCAGCAGCCCCCGACAGGGAAGCTCTGGAAACACCATATATTTT	TRBD1	TRBJ1-3	16	TRBV7-8	-
CAISESQGGNGYTF	TGTGCCATCAGTGAGTCCCAGGGAGGGAATGGCTACACCTTC	-	TRBJ1-2	14	TRBV10-3	once
CASSSGTSGGANTQYF	TGTGCCAGCAGCTCAGGGACTAGCGGGGGGGCAAATACGCAGTATTTT	TRBD2	TRBJ2-3	16	TRBV7-3	once
CASSSGAGTGELFF	TGTGCCAGCTCCAGCGGGGCTGGCACCGGGGAGCTGTTTTTT	TRBD2	TRBJ2-2	14	TRBV27	few
CASSLTGGPKNEQYF	TGTGCCAGCAGCTTAACGGGGGGGCCTAAAAACGAGCAGTACTTC	-	TRBJ2-7	15	TRBV7-3	once
CASSPSGGAYEQYF	TGTGCCAGCAGCCCAAGCGGGGGGGCCTACGAGCAGTACTTC	TRBD2	TRBJ2-7	14	TRBV7-3	-